A single sample is the source of the 4 T cell receptor beta chains below, sequenced in a study of CD8 T cells in Susac syndrome (dated by TCRdb to the late 2010s). Receptors were amplified or captured by the immunoSEQ multiplex PCR assay. RNA was extracted using the RNeasy kit, and about 0.5 to 1 ug of the RNA was reverse transcribed with random hexamers. TCRdb took the public reads, trimmed them with fastp at Q25, ran MiXCR for clone calling and kept in-frame beta chains. Identical CDR3 proteins give one entry, which carries the most common genes and DNA. Present in this sample are roughly 89,000 distinct CDR3 sequences, approximately 96% of which were seen just once. The ten largest clones capture 0.5% to 0.8% of the sample. What was sequenced was CD8+ T cells from PBMCs. These TCRs come from a human donor with Susac syndrome.

This chain joins TRBV7-3 and TRBJ2-2, with a possible D match to TRBD2 (5 bases). The CDR3 extends over 16 amino acids. Germline V lookup: CDR1 SGHTA, CDR2 FQGTGA. V was pared by 4 bases and J by 7 bases, with 19 bases between. The CDR3 is CASSSPGAGAGGELFF. In nucleotides, the CDR3 is TGTGCCAGCAGCTCCCCCGGCGCGGGCGCAGGCGGGGAGCTGTTTTTT.

This chain connects TRBV11-3 to TRBJ1-1; D ambiguous. This CDR3 region has 14 residues. V was clipped by 0 bases and J by 1 base, with 6 bases between them. Looked up from germline, CDR1 is SGHNT and CDR2 is YENEEA. The CDR3: CASSLDPGNTEAFF. In DNA, the CDR3 is TGTGCCAGCAGCTTAGATCCGGGGAACACTGAAGCTTTCTTT.

This chain uses TRBV29-1 with TRBJ2-7, with 10 bases identical to TRBD2. Trimming at V came to 2 bases and at J to 2 bases, leaving 3 bases not matched to a gene. The CDR3 consists of 14 residues. Germline assignment: CDR1 SQVTM and CDR2 ANQGSEA. The CDR3 loop reads CSVELAGETYEQYF. The CDR3 DNA follows: TGCAGCGTTGAACTAGCGGGGGAGACCTACGAGCAGTACTTC.

CDR3 in DNA: TGTGCCAGCAGCTTCTCTCCGGGGGGGGAGTTCTTC. Amino acids: CASSFSPGGEFF. The chain links TRBV11-2 to TRBJ2-1, with 8 bases fitting TRBD2. V was pared by 3 bases and J by 14 bases, with 6 bases of the junction left unmatched. The CDR3 is 12 amino acids. Germline values: CDR1 SGHAT, CDR2 FQNNGV.